The T cell receptor (beta chain) under discussion was sequenced for a study of shared clonotypes between healthy human individuals. Study information: Two women and a few men aged 18 to 49 served as donors.

Note on this clone: What it binds is not known.

Those who donated were healthy HIV-negative adults, with no recent acute infections or vaccinations reported. Findings and limits, study-wide: Clonotypes which were not shared had lower generation probabilities than clonotypes that all four donors shared.

Sequenced by immunoSEQ multiplex PCR; TCRdb stores in-frame clones only, minus some. The profile shows roughly 2 million clones, around 95% of them singletons. V gave up 3 bases and J gave up 5 bases, with 11 bases separating them. This CDR3 spans 13 amino acids. Germline V gene lookup returns CDR1 SGHVS and CDR2 FNYEAQ. The specimen was naive CD4+ T cells sorted from blood. As to subset: CD45RA+ positively selected. The receptor was isolated from a man younger than 35 in good health. The chain is built from TRBV7-6 and TRBJ2-7; D may be TRBD1 (6 bases). CDR3 DNA sequence: TGTGCCAGCAGCTTTAGGGGGTCGGACGAGCAGTACTTC. As protein: CASSFRGSDEQYF.